A selection of T cell receptor beta chains follows, all from one sample in a study of blood T cell repertoires in COVID-19. Measured with immunoSEQ multiplex PCR; TCRdb has only the in-frame clones, and not every one. The sample lists some 80,000 clones, less than 90% occurring once. Specimen: peripheral blood. The receptors originated from a man in his forties or fifties with acute or convalescent COVID-19. The CDR3 runs from the conserved cysteine through the conserved F or W. The D gene is left open where the match is weak.

D gene	J gene	V gene	CDR3 protein
TRBD1	TRBJ1-1	TRBV18	CASSLTGGLTEAFF
NA	TRBJ1-5	TRBV27	CASSPEAHNQPQHF
TRBD1	TRBJ1-5	TRBV19	CASRRQGAGNQPQHF
NA	TRBJ1-3	TRBV6-5	CASSGGQTSGNTIYF
NA	TRBJ1-2	TRBV5-6	CASSPGGDYGYTF
TRBD1	TRBJ2-7	TRBV5-4	CASSLAGTGLSYEQYF
NA	TRBJ1-1	TRBV11-1	CASSLLGRNTEAFF
TRBD1	TRBJ1-5	TRBV28	CASTPFGQANSNQPQHF
TRBD1	TRBJ2-2	TRBV24-1	CATSGHRGRTGELFF
NA	TRBJ1-6	TRBV19	CASSIQGYNSPLHF
TRBD1	TRBJ2-1	TRBV24-1	CATSDSTTGKNEQFF
NA	TRBJ1-5	TRBV28	CASSLTGNNQPQHF
TRBD2	TRBJ2-7	TRBV5-8	CASSLALTSGYYEQYF
TRBD1	TRBJ2-7	TRBV28	CASGQGAREQYF
TRBD2	TRBJ2-3	TRBV28	CASSPWGTSGNTDTQYF
TRBD2	TRBJ2-3	TRBV10-3	CAIRRGLAGGPLSTDTQYF